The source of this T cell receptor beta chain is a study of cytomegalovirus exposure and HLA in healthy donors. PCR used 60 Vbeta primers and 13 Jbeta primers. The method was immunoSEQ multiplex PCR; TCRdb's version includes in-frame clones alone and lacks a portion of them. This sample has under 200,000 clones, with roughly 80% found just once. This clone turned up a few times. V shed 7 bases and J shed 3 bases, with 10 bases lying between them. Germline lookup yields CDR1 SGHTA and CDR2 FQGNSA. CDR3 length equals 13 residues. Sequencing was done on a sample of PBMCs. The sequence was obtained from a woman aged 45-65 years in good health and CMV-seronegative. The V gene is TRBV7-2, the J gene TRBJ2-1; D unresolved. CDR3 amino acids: CASTQPGYNEQFF. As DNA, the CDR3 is TGTGCCAGCACCCAGCCAGGCTACAATGAGCAGTTCTTC.